The table lists the clone carrying this T cell receptor (beta chain) with a few counts. Antigen unknown. Repeated repertoire sampling spanned the course of chemoradiotherapy. V gave up 4 bases and J gave up 2 bases, with 5 bases separating them. The length of the CDR3 is 12 residues. Germline V lookup: CDR1 SEHNR, CDR2 FQNEAQ (reference sequence). This entry is derived from a study of chemoradiotherapy in HPV16-positive cancers. General observations from the study: HPV-specific T cells were functionally defined from only a couple of HPV16-positive patients. In HPV16-positive patients, HPV-responsive T-cell expansion tracked better recurrence-free survival. Candidate HPV-specific clones and E7-related TCR motifs grew in tumor during treatment.

This table comes from immunoSEQ multiplex PCR, and its TCRdb copy is limited to in-frame clones, with some not included. The sample lists about 32,000 clones; around 88% were seen once. The sequencing used blood, collected from a patient who underwent chemoradiotherapy. The sequence was obtained from a human donor with HPV-associated anogenital cancer. V usage is TRBV7-9 and J usage is TRBJ1-2; a possible D gene is TRBD1 (5 bases). CDR3 residues: CASSWDNYGYTF. The CDR3 coding sequence is TGTGCCAGCAGCTGGGACAACTATGGCTACACCTTC.